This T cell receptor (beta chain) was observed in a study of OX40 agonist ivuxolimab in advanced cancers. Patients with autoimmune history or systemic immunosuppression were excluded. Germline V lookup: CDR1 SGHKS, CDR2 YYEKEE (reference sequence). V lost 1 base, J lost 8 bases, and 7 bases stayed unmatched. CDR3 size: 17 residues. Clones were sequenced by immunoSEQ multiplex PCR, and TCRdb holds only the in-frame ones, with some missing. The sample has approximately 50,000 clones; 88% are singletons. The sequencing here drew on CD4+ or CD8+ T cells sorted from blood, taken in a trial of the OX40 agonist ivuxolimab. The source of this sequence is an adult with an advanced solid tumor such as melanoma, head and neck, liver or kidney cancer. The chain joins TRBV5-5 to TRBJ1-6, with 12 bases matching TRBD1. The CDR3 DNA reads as TGTGCCAGCAGCTTGTCGGGACAGGGGGCGGCTGATTCACCCCTCCACTTT. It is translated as CASSLSGQGAADSPLHF.